The 14 T cell receptor beta chains given below trace back to one sample, sequenced in a study of cytomegalovirus exposure and HLA in healthy donors. PCR was performed using 60 Vbeta and 13 Jbeta primers. TCRdb's table, derived via immunoSEQ multiplex PCR, lists solely in-frame clones and lacks some. Of roughly 190,000 clones listed, 65% to 85% are singletons. Sequenced: PBMCs. The receptors derive from a man over 45 in good health and CMV-seronegative.

The rearrangement uses TRBV4-3 and TRBJ1-6; the D gene is possibly TRBD1 (5 bases). Germline loops: CDR1 LGHNA, CDR2 YSLEER. The length of the CDR3 is 16 residues. V dropped 1 base and J dropped 0 bases, with 7 bases sitting between them. The CDR3 region is CASSQGGASYNSPLHF. The DNA for the CDR3 is TGCGCCAGCAGCCAAGGTGGGGCCTCCTATAATTCACCCCTCCACTTT.

The rearrangement joins TRBV5-1 to TRBJ2-2; maybe TRBD1 (6 bases). Trimming cost V 0 bases and J 7 bases, with 16 bases left between them. Per germline, CDR1 SGHRS and CDR2 YFSETQ. This CDR3 region has 16 residues. The CDR3 loop is CASSLANRVKGGELFF. The CDR3 nucleotides are TGCGCCAGCAGCTTGGCCAACAGGGTAAAGGGCGGGGAGCTGTTTTTT.

In regard to this clone: This same CDR3 is encoded by further DNA sequences in the sample. The J gene is TRBJ2-5, the V gene TRBV7-2; no firm D call. The ends were cut back, 6 bases at V and 1 base at J, with 6 bases in the middle. Germline CDR1 SGHTA, CDR2 FQGNSA. The CDR3 consists of 12 residues. The CDR3 is CASRRLQETQYF. The CDR3 DNA reads as TGTGCCAGCAGGCGCCTCCAAGAGACCCAGTACTTC.

The J gene is TRBJ1-3, the V gene TRBV15, with a possible D match to TRBD1 (5 bases). The germline CDR1 and CDR2 sequences are LNHNV and YYDKDF (reference sequence). This CDR3 comprises 16 residues. V was pared by 0 bases and J by 0 bases, with 9 bases between. The CDR3 is CATSRDDSHSGNTIYF. In nucleotides, the CDR3 is TGTGCCACCAGCAGAGACGACAGCCACTCTGGAAACACCATATATTTT.

This clone was seen only a few times. The chain recombines TRBV6-5 with TRBJ1-2; no clear D. Germline V CDR1 and CDR2: MNHEY, SVGAGI. Trimming cost V 0 bases and J 4 bases, with 6 bases left between them. The length of the CDR3 is 13 residues. The CDR3 bases are TGTGCCAGCAGTTACTCCGGGTCCTATGGCTACACCTTC. Translated: CASSYSGSYGYTF.

CDR3 sequence (DNA): TGTGCCAGCAGCGTTAGCGGGGGGGCCGCCGAGGATGAGCAGTTCTTC. Residues: CASSVSGGAAEDEQFF. This chain connects TRBV11-2 to TRBJ2-1; 11 bases fit TRBD2. Trimming at V came to 5 bases and at J to 8 bases, leaving 11 bases not matched to a gene. There are 16 residues in the CDR3. Germline V gene sequence: CDR1 SGHAT, CDR2 FQNNGV.

This clone has a handful of counts. The rearrangement uses TRBV5-1 and TRBJ1-1, with TRBD1 identical over 7 bases. The CDR3 covers 17 residues. Unmatched junction bases numbered 12, after V lost 3 bases and J lost 1 base. Per germline, CDR1 SGHRS and CDR2 YFSETQ. The CDR3: CASSSQRDSLSNTEAFF. The CDR3 bases are TGCGCCAGCAGCTCACAACGGGACAGCCTATCGAACACTGAAGCTTTCTTT.

The genes are TRBV18 and TRBJ2-1; 7 bases agree with TRBD1. Germline-derived CDR1 and CDR2 are KGHSH and LQKENI. The CDR3 extends over 13 amino acids. V shed 4 bases and J 5 bases; nucleotides not matched to a gene: 2. The CDR3 DNA reads as TGTGCCAGCTCACATGGGACAGACAATGAGCAGTTCTTC. This codes for CASSHGTDNEQFF.

This clone was seen only once. The chain recombines TRBV5-8 with TRBJ2-1; 8 nucleotides agree with TRBD2. After removal of 2 bases from V and 8 bases from J, the junction contained 9 bases not matched to a gene. The germline V gene encodes CDR1 SGHTS and CDR2 YDEGEE. The CDR3 totals 15 residues. The CDR3 protein is CASSFGSGGPDEQFF. The CDR3 bases are TGTGCCAGCAGCTTCGGGAGCGGGGGCCCTGATGAGCAGTTCTTC.

This sequence joins TRBV6-1 and TRBJ1-2, with TRBD1 matching over 9 bases. This CDR3 comprises 15 residues. Germline V CDR1 and CDR2: MNHNS, SASEGT. The trim removed 1 base at V and 8 bases at J, leaving 8 bases unmatched. CDR3 bases: TGTGCCAGCAGTGAAGAAGGGACAGGGTCAGCAGGCTACACCTTC. Its protein is CASSEEGTGSAGYTF.

The rearrangement joins TRBV4-1 to TRBJ1-1; 9 bases match TRBD1. Per the germline V gene, CDR1 is MGHRA and CDR2 is YSYEKL. J lost 8 bases, V lost 4 bases, and 8 bases had no gene match. The CDR3 runs to 14 residues. The CDR3 sequence: CASSRLQGAREAFF. The CDR3, as DNA: TGCGCCAGCAGCCGCTTACAGGGGGCTAGGGAAGCTTTCTTT.

V usage is TRBV27 and J usage is TRBJ1-1; 7 nucleotides align to TRBD1. Germline V gives CDR1 MNHEY, CDR2 SMNVEV (reference sequence). V shed 7 bases and J 1 base; nucleotides not matched to a gene: 3. The CDR3 has 13 amino acids. CDR3 nucleotides: TGTGCCAGCAAGGCAGGGGGGAACACTGAAGCTTTCTTT. Its protein product is CASKAGGNTEAFF.

J is TRBJ2-7 and V is TRBV27, with D possibly matching TRBD1 (7 bases). This CDR3 comprises 16 residues. The germline V and J ends were trimmed by 4 bases and 3 bases, with 19 bases remaining between them. Germline CDR1 is MNHEY and CDR2 is SMNVEV (reference sequence). CDR3 sequence: CASSSWGSGGLYEQYF. The DNA of the CDR3 is TGTGCCAGCAGTTCCTGGGGATCAGGGGGACTCTACGAGCAGTACTTC.

The chain uses TRBV6-6 and TRBJ2-3, with a weak D call TRBD2 (7 bases). The germline V and J ends were trimmed by 0 bases and 4 bases, with 14 bases remaining between them. CDR1 is MNHNY, CDR2 SVGAGI, per germline (reference sequence). This CDR3 comprises 16 residues. DNA for the CDR3: TGTGCCAGCAGTTACTCTGGGGGGGCCGGGGCAGATACGCAGTATTTT. Translated, it gives CASSYSGGAGADTQYF.